A selection of T cell receptor beta chains follows, all from one sample in a study of cytomegalovirus exposure and HLA in healthy donors. Profiling relied on immunoSEQ multiplex PCR, and the TCRdb table lists in-frame clones only, not all of them. The sample lists over 150,000 clones; around 79% were seen once. The specimen sequenced was PBMCs. These receptors came from a male donor in good health and CMV-seropositive. Each CDR3 is given with its conserved first and last residue. The D gene is left open where the match is weak. Size is stated for part of the rows, as once, few or many counts, or as a class when the clone is expanded.

TRBJ1-6 | TRBV2 | . | TRBD1 | CASSGGQRSYNSPLHF | TGTGCCAGCAGTGGGGGACAGCGCTCCTATAATTCACCCCTCCACTTT
TRBJ2-7 | TRBV6-5 | . | TRBD1 | CASSYSDRDEQYF | TGTGCCAGCAGTTACTCGGACAGGGACGAGCAGTACTTC
TRBJ1-4 | TRBV7-2 | . | TRBD1 | CASSLVLTGSGEKLFF | TGTGCCAGCAGCTTAGTATTGACAGGGTCGGGTGAAAAACTGTTTTTT
TRBJ2-1 | TRBV5-4 | . | TRBD2 | CASTGLAGGPANEQFF | TGTGCCAGCACCGGACTAGCGGGGGGGCCTGCCAATGAGCAGTTCTTC
TRBJ1-1 | TRBV6-1 | . | . | CASSETWMNTEAFF | TGTGCCAGCAGTGAGACATGGATGAACACTGAAGCTTTCTTT
TRBJ1-1 | TRBV6-5 | . | TRBD1 | CASSYSTGQGYTEAFF | TGTGCCAGCAGTTACTCGACCGGACAGGGCTACACTGAAGCTTTCTTT
TRBJ2-5 | TRBV4-2 | . | TRBD1 | CASSQDNRGETQYF | TGTGCCAGCAGCCAAGACAACAGGGGGGAGACCCAGTACTTC
TRBJ2-3 | TRBV6-6 | . | TRBD2 | CASSLSGGIWDTQYF | TGTGCCAGCAGCCTGAGCGGGGGAATTTGGGATACGCAGTATTTT
TRBJ1-5 | TRBV10-2 | . | . | CASSESTGGGNQPQHF | TGCGCCAGCAGTGAGTCGACGGGGGGGGGCAATCAGCCCCAGCATTTT
TRBJ2-7 | TRBV6-1 | once | . | CASSQGLRSYEQYF | TGTGCCAGCAGTCAAGGACTGCGCTCCTACGAGCAGTACTTC
TRBJ2-3 | TRBV7-2 | . | TRBD1 | CASRGDRVQYF | TGTGCCAGCAGGGGGGACAGGGTACAGTATTTT
TRBJ2-2 | TRBV11-1 | . | . | CASSLESGELFF | TGTGCCAGCAGCTTGGAGTCCGGGGAGCTGTTTTTT
TRBJ2-7 | TRBV19 | few | . | CASSTLWAANYEQYF | TGTGCCAGTAGTACCCTTTGGGCAGCCAACTACGAGCAGTACTTC
TRBJ1-1 | TRBV5-1 | . | . | CASSLYLTGNTEAFF | TGCGCCAGCAGCTTGTACCTGACAGGGAACACTGAAGCTTTCTTT
TRBJ2-4 | TRBV7-9 | . | TRBD2 | CASSLGVSGGPLAKNIQYF | TGTGCCAGCAGCTTAGGGGTTAGCGGGGGACCACTAGCCAAAAACATTCAGTACTTC
TRBJ1-2 | TRBV7-9 | . | . | CASSLLGGDYGYTF | TGTGCCAGCAGCTTACTAGGGGGTGACTATGGCTACACCTTC
TRBJ1-2 | TRBV7-3 | once | TRBD1 | CASSPAGGVGGYTF | TGTGCCAGCAGCCCCGCAGGGGGAGTTGGTGGCTACACCTTC
TRBJ2-5 | TRBV6-5 | . | . | CASSARETQYF | TGTGCCAGCAGTGCCCGGGAGACCCAGTACTTC
TRBJ1-4 | TRBV4-2 | few | . | CASATPGRSEKLFF | TGTGCCAGCGCCACCCCGGGGAGGTCTGAAAAACTGTTTTTT
TRBJ1-5 | TRBV6-1 | few | TRBD1 | CASREGGSQPQHF | TGTGCCAGCCGTGAAGGGGGCAGTCAGCCCCAGCATTTT
TRBJ2-3 | TRBV19 | . | . | CASSMSGGTDTQYF | TGTGCCAGTAGTATGAGTGGAGGGACAGATACGCAGTATTTT
TRBJ2-1 | TRBV11-2 | . | TRBD2 | CASSLWTSGSYVGNEQFF | TGTGCCAGCAGCTTATGGACTAGCGGATCCTATGTTGGTAATGAGCAGTTCTTC
TRBJ1-3 | TRBV9 | . | . | CASSSGRGGNTIYF | TGTGCCAGCAGTTCAGGCCGGGGTGGAAACACCATATATTTT
TRBJ2-7 | TRBV10-3 | . | . | CAISEPMYREGGEQYF | TGTGCCATCAGTGAGCCGATGTACAGGGAAGGAGGTGAGCAGTACTTC
TRBJ2-3 | TRBV10-1 | . | . | CASSGLSTTSTDTQYF | TGCGCCAGCAGTGGATTAAGCACGACAAGCACAGATACGCAGTATTTT
TRBJ1-1 | TRBV14 | . | . | CASSRVEGREAFF | TGTGCCAGCAGCCGCGTTGAGGGCAGAGAAGCTTTCTTT
TRBJ2-3 | TRBV7-9 | . | TRBD1 | CASSFRGTGTDTQYF | TGTGCCAGCAGCTTTCGAGGGACAGGGACAGATACGCAGTATTTT
TRBJ2-6 | TRBV5-6 | few | . | CASSLEGRGTNVLTF | TGTGCCAGCAGCTTGGAGGGGAGGGGGACCAACGTCCTGACTTTC
TRBJ1-6 | TRBV6-5 | . | . | CASRPASTGPKPLHF | TGTGCCAGCAGACCCGCTTCGACAGGCCCAAAACCCCTCCACTTT
TRBJ1-1 | TRBV6-6 | . | . | CASSYRAGNTEAFF | TGTGCCAGCAGTTACCGCGCAGGGAACACTGAAGCTTTCTTT
TRBJ1-2 | TRBV19 | . | . | CASSIRGESGGYTF | TGTGCCAGTAGTATCAGGGGAGAGAGTGGAGGCTACACCTTC
TRBJ2-4 | TRBV7-8 | . | TRBD2 | CASSPGLAGGIAKNIQYF | TGTGCCAGCAGCCCGGGACTAGCGGGGGGGATAGCCAAAAACATTCAGTACTTC
TRBJ1-2 | TRBV5-5 | . | . | CASSLAGVYGYTF | TGTGCCAGCAGCTTGGCAGGGGTCTATGGCTACACCTTC
TRBJ2-5 | TRBV7-8 | . | . | CASSLGGSPETQYF | TGTGCCAGCAGCTTAGGTGGGAGTCCAGAGACCCAGTACTTC
TRBJ2-2 | TRBV6-6 | . | . | CASSKSPLNTGELFF | TGTGCCAGCTCTAAAAGCCCATTGAACACCGGGGAGCTGTTTTTT
TRBJ1-2 | TRBV6-1 | . | TRBD1 | CASSRTGNYGYTF | TGTGCCAGCAGTCGGACAGGGAACTATGGCTACACCTTC
TRBJ2-2 | TRBV19 | . | . | CASSILFRLQGNTGELFF | TGTGCCAGTAGTATCTTATTTAGGCTGCAGGGGAACACCGGGGAGCTGTTTTTT
TRBJ2-3 | TRBV21-1 | few | . | CASSKGLAGADTQYF | TGTGCCAGCAGCAAAGGACTAGCGGGGGCAGATACGCAGTATTTT
TRBJ1-6 | TRBV6-9 | . | TRBD1 | CASPNGQGANSPLHF | TGTGCCAGCCCTAATGGACAGGGGGCCAATTCACCCCTCCACTTT
TRBJ1-5 | TRBV30 | . | . | CAWSVRRRGGNQPQHF | TGTGCCTGGAGTGTACGTAGGAGAGGAGGCAATCAGCCCCAGCATTTT
TRBJ2-2 | TRBV27 | . | . | CASMMGGNTGELFF | TGTGCCAGCATGATGGGGGGGAACACCGGGGAGCTGTTTTTT
TRBJ2-3 | TRBV7-9 | . | . | CASSLPLDSPLTDTQYF | TGTGCCAGCAGCTTACCCCTGGACAGTCCGTTAACAGATACGCAGTATTTT
TRBJ1-1 | TRBV27 | . | . | CASSSSWQTNTEAFF | TGTGCCAGCAGTTCCTCGTGGCAAACGAACACTGAAGCTTTCTTT
TRBJ2-7 | TRBV4-3 | . | TRBD1 | CASSQGEGGSDEQYF | TGCGCCAGCAGCCAGGGAGAAGGGGGCTCTGACGAGCAGTACTTC
TRBJ1-2 | TRBV4-1 | . | . | CASSQMTGVGYTF | TGCGCCAGCAGCCAAATGACAGGAGTTGGCTACACCTTC
TRBJ1-1 | TRBV6-1 | . | . | CASSEVEDLNTEAFF | TGTGCCAGCAGTGAGGTGGAGGATCTGAACACTGAAGCTTTCTTT
TRBJ1-5 | TRBV7-9 | . | TRBD1 | CASSLGDRSNQPQHF | TGTGCCAGCAGCTTAGGGGACAGGAGCAATCAGCCCCAGCATTTT
TRBJ1-1 | TRBV7-4 | . | TRBD1 | CASSSQRQGALLEAFF | TGTGCCAGCAGCTCTCAACGGCAGGGGGCACTGCTTGAAGCTTTCTTT
TRBJ2-1 | TRBV5-1 | . | TRBD2 | CASSLVGRGNEQFF | TGCGCCAGCAGCTTGGTAGGGAGGGGCAATGAGCAGTTCTTC
TRBJ2-3 | TRBV6-1 | . | TRBD2 | CASSEAGGRGDTQYF | TGTGCCAGCAGTGAAGCGGGCGGGAGAGGAGATACGCAGTATTTT
TRBJ2-5 | TRBV4-2 | . | . | CASSLTEGEETQYF | TGTGCCAGCAGCCTCACCGAGGGAGAGGAGACCCAGTACTTC
TRBJ1-2 | TRBV5-6 | . | . | CASSWGAGYTF | TGTGCCAGCAGCTGGGGCGCTGGCTACACCTTC
TRBJ1-1 | TRBV5-1 | . | . | CASTGGGTEAFF | TGCGCCAGCACCGGGGGGGGGACTGAAGCTTTCTTT
TRBJ2-2 | TRBV30 | . | . | CAWSRRSSGELFF | TGTGCCTGGAGTAGGAGGAGCTCCGGGGAGCTGTTTTTT
TRBJ2-7 | TRBV27 | . | TRBD1 | CASRGQTYEQYF | TGTGCCAGCAGGGGACAGACCTACGAGCAGTACTTC
TRBJ2-7 | TRBV4-1 | . | . | CASSQEPRAYEQYF | TGCGCCAGCAGCCAAGAACCTAGAGCCTACGAGCAGTACTTC
TRBJ2-5 | TRBV2 | . | . | CASNVGRETQYF | TGTGCCAGCAACGTGGGCAGAGAGACCCAGTACTTC
TRBJ1-2 | TRBV27 | few | TRBD1 | CASGTGFVRPANYGYTF | TGTGCCAGCGGGACAGGGTTTGTCCGGCCAGCTAACTATGGCTACACCTTC
TRBJ1-2 | TRBV4-3 | few | TRBD1 | CASSQAPGQEYGYTF | TGCGCCAGCAGCCAAGCACCGGGACAGGAATATGGCTACACCTTC
TRBJ1-2 | TRBV6-5 | . | . | CASREQGLGYGYTF | TGTGCCAGCAGGGAACAGGGTTTAGGGTATGGCTACACCTTC